The rows below give T cell receptor beta chains drawn from one sample of a study of immune characterization of retroperitoneal liposarcoma. TCRdb reprocessed the PCR reads with MiXCR, giving one entry per CDR3 protein. The sample lists around 6,100 distinct CDR3 sequences; roughly 29% were seen once. The sample comprised tumor tissue. These TCRs come from a female donor with retroperitoneal liposarcoma. CDR3s include the opening cysteine and the closing phenylalanine or tryptophan. A D gene is named only where the DNA matches it firmly. Only part of the rows carry a size: once, few, many, or a class if the clone is expanded.

V	size	length	D	J	DNA	CDR3
TRBV12-3/TRBV12-4	many	15	TRBD1	TRBJ2-3	TGTGCCAGCAGTAGGGACAGAGCTAGCACAGATACGCAGTATTTT	CASSRDRASTDTQYF
TRBV11-2	many	15	TRBD1	TRBJ2-7	TGTGCCAGCAGCTTGTTAGGCCAGGGGGCGAGGGAGCAGTACTTC	CASSLLGQGAREQYF
TRBV12-3/TRBV12-4	NA	14	NA	TRBJ2-5	TGTGCCAGCAGGGGGGGGACAGGCGAAGAGACCCAGTACTTC	CASRGGTGEETQYF
TRBV7-2	many	13	NA	TRBJ2-3	TGTGCCAGCAACGTGAACACGGGAGATACGCAGTATTTT	CASNVNTGDTQYF
TRBV11-3	NA	12	NA	TRBJ2-5	TGTGCCAGCAGCTTCGAGGCTGGAGAGCAGTACTTC	CASSFEAGEQYF
TRBV19	few	15	NA	TRBJ2-1	TGTGCCAGTAGTATCGTCGGGAGCACCTACAATGAGCAGTTCTTC	CASSIVGSTYNEQFF
TRBV7-2	many	15	NA	TRBJ2-1	TGTGCCAGCAGCCAGATGCCAGGGTTATCCTACGAGCAGTTCTTC	CASSQMPGLSYEQFF
TRBV5-8	many	13	NA	TRBJ1-2	TGTGCCAGCAGCTCCGTGGGGGGCTTTGGCTACACCTTC	CASSSVGGFGYTF
TRBV12-3/TRBV12-4	NA	13	NA	TRBJ2-5	TGTGCCAGCAGTCCTACAGGGTGGGAGACCCAGTACTTC	CASSPTGWETQYF
TRBV30	many	13	TRBD1	TRBJ2-3	TGTGCCTGGACAGGGGGTATGGTTGATACGCAGTATTTT	CAWTGGMVDTQYF
TRBV6-1	NA	14	TRBD2	TRBJ2-1	TGTGCCAGCAGTTCCGGGACTAGCGTTACGACCCAGTTCTTC	CASSSGTSVTTQFF
TRBV11-3	NA	16	TRBD2	TRBJ2-3	TGTGCCAGCAGCTTAGAGGCGGGAGTTGGCACAGATACGCAGTATTTT	CASSLEAGVGTDTQYF
TRBV6-1	medium-sized	13	NA	TRBJ2-5	TGTGCCAGCAGTGGGGGACTGGGGGAGACCCAGTACTTC	CASSGGLGETQYF
TRBV7-3	many	15	TRBD1	TRBJ2-1	TGTGCCAGCAGCTTAGGACAGGGGGTTTACAATGAGCAGTTCTTC	CASSLGQGVYNEQFF
TRBV5-6	NA	11	NA	TRBJ2-1	TGTGCCAGCAGCTCGCCGGTTGAGCAGTTCTTC	CASSSPVEQFF
TRBV7-2	NA	15	NA	TRBJ2-5	TGTGCCAGCAGCTTAGGGGGAGGGGGCACGGAGACCCAGTACTTC	CASSLGGGGTETQYF
TRBV5-4	NA	13	TRBD1	TRBJ1-1	TGTGCCAGCAGCGCCTCAGGGACAGCTGAAGCTTTCTTT	CASSASGTAEAFF
TRBV11-2	many	16	TRBD2	TRBJ2-7	TGTGCCAGCAGCCATCCCGGGGCGGGGGGGGGGTACGAGCAGTACTTC	CASSHPGAGGGYEQYF
TRBV11-3	NA	16	TRBD2	TRBJ2-7	TGTGCCAGCAGCTTAGATGCGGGGGGGGACCCCTACGAGCAGTACTTC	CASSLDAGGDPYEQYF
TRBV5-1	NA	16	NA	TRBJ2-1	TGCGCCAGCAGCTTGGGTAACGTCGGGAGCGTCGGTGAGCAGTTCTTC	CASSLGNVGSVGEQFF
TRBV7-2	few	15	NA	TRBJ2-3	TGTGCCAGCAGCTCCAGGGCAATAAGCACAGATACGCAGTATTTT	CASSSRAISTDTQYF
TRBV12-5	few	15	NA	TRBJ2-1	TGTGCTAGTTCCCCCCCGGGACTGGCCTACAATGAGCAGTTCTTC	CASSPPGLAYNEQFF
TRBV4-1	NA	16	TRBD2	TRBJ2-1	TGCGCCAGCAGCCAAGCTCTAGCGGGGCTAGACGATGAGCAGTTCTTC	CASSQALAGLDDEQFF
TRBV6-1	many	15	NA	TRBJ2-7	TGTGCCAGCAGAAAGGCGGGACCGGGTCCCTACGAGCAGTACTTC	CASRKAGPGPYEQYF
TRBV6-1	many	11	NA	TRBJ1-2	TGTGCCAGCAGTGGAGGGTATGGCTACACCTTC	CASSGGYGYTF
TRBV6-1	NA	16	TRBD2	TRBJ2-3	TGTGCCAGCAGTGATGGAGAGCGGGAGGGTGCAGATACGCAGTATTTT	CASSDGEREGADTQYF
TRBV27	medium-sized	16	TRBD2	TRBJ2-7	TGTGCCAGCAGTTTAAGACTAGCGGGAGGTCGCTACGAGCAGTACTTC	CASSLRLAGGRYEQYF
TRBV7-7	NA	15	TRBD2	TRBJ2-1	TGTGCTAGCAGCACCGGACTAGCGGGAGGTAACGAGCAGTTCTTC	CASSTGLAGGNEQFF
TRBV10-3	NA	14	TRBD2	TRBJ2-1	TGTGCCATCAGTGGGGGCGGGGGGCAAGAGACCCAGTTCTTC	CAISGGGGQETQFF
TRBV12-3/TRBV12-4	large	15	TRBD2	TRBJ2-3	TGTGCCAGCACCTTAGCGGGGGGGCTCGCAGATACGCAGTATTTT	CASTLAGGLADTQYF
TRBV12-3/TRBV12-4	NA	12	NA	TRBJ2-3	TGTGCCAGCAGCTTTACAGTAGATACGCAGTATTTT	CASSFTVDTQYF
TRBV7-2	many	16	TRBD2	TRBJ2-7	TGTGCCAGCAGCCCCCGGGGGGGTAGCGGGAAGTACGAGCAGTACTTC	CASSPRGGSGKYEQYF
TRBV6-1	NA	15	TRBD2	TRBJ2-7	TGTGCCAGCCTGGACCGGAGACTAGCGACCCACGAGCAGTACTTC	CASLDRRLATHEQYF
TRBV7-6	medium-sized	14	NA	TRBJ2-1	TGTGCCAGCAGCTCAGACTTTGGGCTCAATGAGCAGTTCTTC	CASSSDFGLNEQFF
TRBV27	many	16	NA	TRBJ2-3	TGTGCCAGCAGTTCCCAAAGGGCAGGGTCAACAGATACGCAGTATTTT	CASSSQRAGSTDTQYF
TRBV7-6	NA	13	NA	TRBJ1-1	TGTGCCAGCAGCGCCCAGTTCCACACTGAAGCTTTCTTT	CASSAQFHTEAFF
TRBV6-1	many	14	NA	TRBJ2-2	TGTGCCAGCAGTGAATCACAGGCTACCGGGGAGCTGTTTTTT	CASSESQATGELFF
TRBV20-1	NA	13	NA	TRBJ2-5	TGCAGTGCTAGAGTTACGGGACAAGAGACCCAGTACTTC	CSARVTGQETQYF
TRBV11-3	many	16	TRBD2	TRBJ2-3	TGTGCCAGCAGCCTCGGGACTAGCGGGAGAGGTGATACGCAGTATTTT	CASSLGTSGRGDTQYF
TRBV7-8	NA	14	NA	TRBJ2-1	TGTGCCAGCAGCCCGAACCACGGGGGAGATGAGCAGTTCTTC	CASSPNHGGDEQFF
TRBV10-2	many	12	NA	TRBJ2-1	TGCGCCAGCAGTCACCCATACAATGAGCAGTTCTTC	CASSHPYNEQFF
TRBV6-1	many	14	NA	TRBJ2-7	TGTGCCAGCACAATTTTGGACACTTCCTACGAGCAGTACTTC	CASTILDTSYEQYF
TRBV11-2	few	12	NA	TRBJ2-5	TGTGCCAGCAGCCATAACGAGGAGACCCAGTACTTC	CASSHNEETQYF
TRBV27	NA	14	NA	TRBJ2-1	TGTGCCAGCAGTACGAGAGCACCCTACAATGAGCAGTTCTTC	CASSTRAPYNEQFF
TRBV6-1	NA	15	NA	TRBJ2-5	TGTGCCAGCAGTGACGGGACGTCCCGGTGGGAGACCCAGTACTTC	CASSDGTSRWETQYF
TRBV6-1	few	15	TRBD2	TRBJ2-7	TGTGCCAGCAGTGAAGGGACTAGCGGGAGTTACGAGCAGTACTTC	CASSEGTSGSYEQYF
TRBV7-6	NA	17	TRBD2	TRBJ2-5	TGTGCCAGCAGCTTAGGGGGACTAGCGGGCTACTACAATGAGCAGTACTTC	CASSLGGLAGYYNEQYF
TRBV6-1	NA	15	TRBD2	TRBJ2-1	TGTGCCAGCCGGGAGGGTACTGGTGCCAAAAACATTCAGTTCTTC	CASREGTGAKNIQFF
TRBV11-3	large	17	TRBD1	TRBJ2-2	TGTGCCAGCAGCTTACCCGGGACAGGGGTGAACACCGGGGAGCTGTTTTTT	CASSLPGTGVNTGELFF